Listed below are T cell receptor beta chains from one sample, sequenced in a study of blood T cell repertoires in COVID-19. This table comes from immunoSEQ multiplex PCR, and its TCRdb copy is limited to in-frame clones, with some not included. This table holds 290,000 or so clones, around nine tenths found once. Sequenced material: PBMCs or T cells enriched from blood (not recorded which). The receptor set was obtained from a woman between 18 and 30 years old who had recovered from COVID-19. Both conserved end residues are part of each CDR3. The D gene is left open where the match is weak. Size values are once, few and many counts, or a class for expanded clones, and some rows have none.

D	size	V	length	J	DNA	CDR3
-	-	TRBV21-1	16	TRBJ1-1	TGTGCCAGCAGCAAAGGGGAGACAGGGGTGAACACTGAAGCTTTCTTT	CASSKGETGVNTEAFF
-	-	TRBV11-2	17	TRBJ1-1	TGTGCCAGCAGCTTAGATGGATCCGGGGGGGCTGGCACTGAAGCTTTCTTT	CASSLDGSGGAGTEAFF
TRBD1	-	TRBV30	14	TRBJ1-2	TGTGCCTTGAACGGGGACAGGGGAATCTATGGCTACACCTTC	CALNGDRGIYGYTF
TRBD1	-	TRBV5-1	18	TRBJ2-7	TGCGCCAGCAGCTTGGCCGGGACAGGGGACGCGCAGCGAAACGAGCAGTACTTC	CASSLAGTGDAQRNEQYF
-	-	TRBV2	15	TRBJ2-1	TGTGCCAGCAGGGCGCCTAGCAGCCCCTACAATGAGCAGTTCTTC	CASRAPSSPYNEQFF
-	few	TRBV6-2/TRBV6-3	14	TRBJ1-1	TGTGCCAGCAGTTACCAGGGGAGAAGAACTGAAGCTTTCTTT	CASSYQGRRTEAFF
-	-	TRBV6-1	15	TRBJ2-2	TGTGCCAGCAGTGAACAGACTCTGAACACCGGGGAGCTGTTTTTT	CASSEQTLNTGELFF
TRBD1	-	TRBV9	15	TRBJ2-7	TGTGCCAGCAGCGCCCGGGACAGCTGGGCCCACGAGCAGTACTTC	CASSARDSWAHEQYF
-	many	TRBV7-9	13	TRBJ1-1	TGTGCCAGCAGCCCAAGTGCTCTAAGGCGGGCTTTCTTT	CASSPSALRRAFF
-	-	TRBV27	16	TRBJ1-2	TGTGCCAGCAGTTTTCGATGGGCGGGCACGTTCTATGGCTACACCTTC	CASSFRWAGTFYGYTF
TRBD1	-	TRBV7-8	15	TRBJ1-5	TGTGCCAGCAGTTCCGGGACAGGAGACAATCAGCCCCAGCATTTT	CASSSGTGDNQPQHF
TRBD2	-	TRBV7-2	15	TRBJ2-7	TGTGCCAGCAGCTTAGGGCTAGCGGTACCCTACGAGCAGTACTTC	CASSLGLAVPYEQYF
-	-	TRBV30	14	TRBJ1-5	TGTGCCTGGAGCGCAGGACAGAACAATCAGCCCCAGCATTTT	CAWSAGQNNQPQHF
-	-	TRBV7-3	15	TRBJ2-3	TGTGCCAGCAGCTTAACGGGAGGAGAGGCAGATACGCAGTATTTT	CASSLTGGEADTQYF
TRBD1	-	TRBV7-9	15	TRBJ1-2	TGTGCCAGCAGTACCGGGACAGGTAATAAGGATGGCTACACCTTC	CASSTGTGNKDGYTF
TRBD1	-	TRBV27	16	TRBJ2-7	TGTGCCAGCAGTTATTCGGCCCTCAGGGGGTCCTACGAGCAGTACTTC	CASSYSALRGSYEQYF
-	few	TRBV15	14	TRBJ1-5	TGTGCCACCAGCAGAGGGAGGCGCAATCAGCCCCAGCATTTT	CATSRGRRNQPQHF
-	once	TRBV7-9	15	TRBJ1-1	TGTGCCAGCACCCTGAGGGAGACCCTGAACACTGAAGCTTTCTTT	CASTLRETLNTEAFF
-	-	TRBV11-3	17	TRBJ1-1	TGTGCCAGCAGCTTAGATCGAAGGGGGAGCATGAACACTGAAGCTTTCTTT	CASSLDRRGSMNTEAFF
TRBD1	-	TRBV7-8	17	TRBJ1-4	TGTGCCAGCAGCGCCATTTTTCCGGGACAGGCTAATGAAAAACTGTTTTTT	CASSAIFPGQANEKLFF
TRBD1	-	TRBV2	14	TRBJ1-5	TGTGCCAGCAGTGCAGGGGGAAGATATCAGCCCCAGCATTTT	CASSAGGRYQPQHF
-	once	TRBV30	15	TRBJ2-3	TGTGCCTGGAGCGCGGGACGACTTCGCACAGATACGCAGTATTTT	CAWSAGRLRTDTQYF
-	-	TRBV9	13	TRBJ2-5	TGTGCCAGCAGCGTAGGTGAACTACAGACCCAGTACTTC	CASSVGELQTQYF
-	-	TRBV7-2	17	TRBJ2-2	TGTGCCAGCAGCTTAGCGCTTTCAGGGGTGTTTTCCGGGGAGCTGTTTTTT	CASSLALSGVFSGELFF
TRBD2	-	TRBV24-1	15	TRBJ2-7	TGTGCCACCCTTAACGGGGGGGGCATCGGTTACGAGCAGTACTTC	CATLNGGGIGYEQYF
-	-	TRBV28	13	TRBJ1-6	TGTGCCAGCAGTCCCCGAACCTCCCAGTCCCTCCACTTT	CASSPRTSQSLHF
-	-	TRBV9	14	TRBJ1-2	TGTGCCAGCAGCACACGGGGGGAGGACTATGGCTACACCTTC	CASSTRGEDYGYTF
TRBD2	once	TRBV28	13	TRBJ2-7	TGTGCCTGCCAAGCGGGAGGGCCGGGCGAGCAGTACTTC	CACQAGGPGEQYF
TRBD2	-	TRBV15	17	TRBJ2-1	TGTGCCACCAGCAGAGTACGGGGGGGCATTTCCTACAATGAGCAGTTCTTC	CATSRVRGGISYNEQFF